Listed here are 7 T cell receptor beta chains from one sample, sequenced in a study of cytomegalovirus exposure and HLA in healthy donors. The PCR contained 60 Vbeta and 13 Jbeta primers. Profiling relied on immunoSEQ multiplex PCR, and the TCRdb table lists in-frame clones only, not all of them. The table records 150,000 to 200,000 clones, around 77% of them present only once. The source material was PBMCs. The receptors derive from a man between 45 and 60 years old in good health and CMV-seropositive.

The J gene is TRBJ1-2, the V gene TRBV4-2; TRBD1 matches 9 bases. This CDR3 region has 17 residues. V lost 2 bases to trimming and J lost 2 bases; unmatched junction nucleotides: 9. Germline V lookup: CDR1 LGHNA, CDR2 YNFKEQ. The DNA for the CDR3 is TGTGCCAGCAGCCAACCTTCGGGACAGGGTTTGAACTATGGCTACACCTTC. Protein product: CASSQPSGQGLNYGYTF.

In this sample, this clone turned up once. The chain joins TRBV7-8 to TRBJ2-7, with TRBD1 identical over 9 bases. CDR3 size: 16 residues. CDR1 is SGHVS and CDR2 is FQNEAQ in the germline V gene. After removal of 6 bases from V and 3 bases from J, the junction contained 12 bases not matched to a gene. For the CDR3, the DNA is TGTGCCAGCAGACCTGGACAGGGGCCTCTCCACTACGAGCAGTACTTC. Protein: CASRPGQGPLHYEQYF.

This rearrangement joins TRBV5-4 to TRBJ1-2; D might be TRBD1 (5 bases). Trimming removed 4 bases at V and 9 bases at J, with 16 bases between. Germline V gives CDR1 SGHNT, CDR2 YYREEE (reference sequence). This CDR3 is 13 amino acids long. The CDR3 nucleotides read TGTGCCAGCAGCCCTTCCAGGGATTCGAGCTACACCTTC. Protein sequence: CASSPSRDSSYTF.

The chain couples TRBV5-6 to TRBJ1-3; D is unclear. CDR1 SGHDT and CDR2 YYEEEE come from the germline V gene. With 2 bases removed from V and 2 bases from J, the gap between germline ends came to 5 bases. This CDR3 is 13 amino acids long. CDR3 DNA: TGTGCCAGCAGCTTTTCAACTGGAAACACCATATATTTT. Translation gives CASSFSTGNTIYF.

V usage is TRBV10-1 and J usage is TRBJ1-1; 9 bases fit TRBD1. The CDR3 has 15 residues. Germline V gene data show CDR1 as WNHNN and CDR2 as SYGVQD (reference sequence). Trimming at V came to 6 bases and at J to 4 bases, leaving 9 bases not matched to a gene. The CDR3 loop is CASSTDRGSSTEAFF. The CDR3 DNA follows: TGCGCCAGCAGCACGGACAGGGGATCGAGCACTGAAGCTTTCTTT.

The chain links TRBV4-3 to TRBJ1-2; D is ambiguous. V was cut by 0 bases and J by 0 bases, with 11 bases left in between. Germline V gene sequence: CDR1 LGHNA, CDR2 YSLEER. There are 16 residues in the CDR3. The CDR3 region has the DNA TGCGCCAGCAGCCAAGATCGGGAGACTACTAACTATGGCTACACCTTC. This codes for CASSQDRETTNYGYTF.

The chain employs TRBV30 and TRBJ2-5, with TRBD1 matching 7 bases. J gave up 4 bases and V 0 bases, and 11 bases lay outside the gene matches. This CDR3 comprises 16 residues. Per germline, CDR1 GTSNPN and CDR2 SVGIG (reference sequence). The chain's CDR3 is CAWSVGGPGERETQYF. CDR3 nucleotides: TGTGCCTGGAGTGTAGGGGGCCCTGGGGAACGAGAGACCCAGTACTTC.